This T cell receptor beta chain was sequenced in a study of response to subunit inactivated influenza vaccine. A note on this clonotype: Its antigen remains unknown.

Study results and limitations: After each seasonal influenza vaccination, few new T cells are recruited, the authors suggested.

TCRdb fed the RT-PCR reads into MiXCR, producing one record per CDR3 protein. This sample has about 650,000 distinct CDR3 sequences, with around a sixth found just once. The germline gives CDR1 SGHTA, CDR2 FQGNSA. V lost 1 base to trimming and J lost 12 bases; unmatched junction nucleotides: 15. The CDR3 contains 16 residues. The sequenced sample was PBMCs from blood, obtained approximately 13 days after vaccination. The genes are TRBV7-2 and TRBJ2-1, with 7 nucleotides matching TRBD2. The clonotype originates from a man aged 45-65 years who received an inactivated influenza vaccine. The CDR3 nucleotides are TGTGCCAGCAGCTTAGAGGCTAGCGGAAACCAGGGTGCGCAGTTCTTC. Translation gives CASSLEASGNQGAQFF.